This T cell receptor beta chain was profiled in a study of sequential checkpoint blockade in melanoma. Study-wide background: Matched biopsies came pretreatment and at week 13 for around 24 patients.

Profiling relied on immunoSEQ multiplex PCR, and the TCRdb table lists in-frame clones only, not all of them. The data hold around 900 clones, with around 25% observed a single time. This clone was counted a few times. As for treatment: randomized to nivolumab then ipilimumab (arm A) or the reverse (arm B). The sample was tumor tissue (inferred from file names), taken from a patient given nivolumab and ipilimumab in sequence. The receptor was isolated from a human donor with melanoma.

DNA for the CDR3: TGTGCCAGCAGTGATACATTGAACACTGAAGCTTTCTTT. It encodes CASSDTLNTEAFF. The genes are TRBV9 and TRBJ1-1, with D unclear. Germline values: CDR1 SGDLS, CDR2 YYNGEE. The CDR3 length is 13 residues. V lost 5 bases and J lost 0, with 8 bases in between.